This TCR beta chain derives from a study of radiation and T cells in renal cell carcinoma. General study findings and limits: From baseline, blood top tumor clonotypes peaked at 2 weeks post-radiation. No pretreatment tumor biopsies were available for baseline clonotypes.

Sequencing used immunoSEQ multiplex PCR; TCRdb keeps in-frame clones, though not all of them. Of approximately 140,000 clones in the sample, less than 90% were seen once. The time point was: baseline pretreatment blood. Regarding treatment: 15 Gy SBRT to primary tumor, nephrectomy 4 weeks later. After SBRT, blood was collected at 2 and 4 weeks, plus baseline. This renal cell carcinoma was of the clear cell type. Of note for this clone: Its antigen is unknown.

CDR3 size: 15 residues. Germline V CDR1 and CDR2: SGDLS, YYNGEE. Trimming left V 4 bases short and J 5 bases short, with 18 bases between. The sequenced sample was blood, obtained from a patient whose treatment included radiotherapy and nephrectomy. V and J are TRBV9 and TRBJ2-5; perhaps TRBD2 as D (6 bases). The origin of this receptor is a woman in her seventies with renal cell carcinoma. The CDR3 loop reads CASSPGGTSLETQYF. CDR3 sequence (DNA): TGTGCCAGCAGCCCTGGAGGGACTTCGTTGGAGACCCAGTACTTC.